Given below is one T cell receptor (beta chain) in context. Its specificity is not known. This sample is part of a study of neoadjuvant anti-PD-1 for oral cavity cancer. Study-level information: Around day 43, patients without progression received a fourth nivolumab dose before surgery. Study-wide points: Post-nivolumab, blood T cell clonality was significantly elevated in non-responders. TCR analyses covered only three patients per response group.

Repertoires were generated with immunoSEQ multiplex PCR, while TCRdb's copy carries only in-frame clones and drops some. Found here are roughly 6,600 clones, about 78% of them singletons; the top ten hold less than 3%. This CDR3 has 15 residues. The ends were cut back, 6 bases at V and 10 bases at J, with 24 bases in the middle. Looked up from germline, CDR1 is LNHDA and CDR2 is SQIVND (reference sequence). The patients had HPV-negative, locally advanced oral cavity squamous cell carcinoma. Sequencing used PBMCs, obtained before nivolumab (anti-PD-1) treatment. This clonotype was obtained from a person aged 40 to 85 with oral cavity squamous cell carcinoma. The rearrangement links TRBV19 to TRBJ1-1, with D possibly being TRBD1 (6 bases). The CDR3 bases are TGTGCCAGTAGGGCAGGGGCGCGTGGTCGATGGAGAGCTTTCTTT. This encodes CASRAGARGRWRAFF.